Listed below are T cell receptor beta chains from one sample, sequenced in a study of T cells in Graves' hyperthyroidism and ophthalmopathy. TCRdb analysed the multiplex PCR reads with MiXCR anew, one entry per CDR3 protein. This table holds around 440,000 distinct CDR3 sequences, 15% to 17% found once. The sequenced sample consisted of blood. The receptors were gathered from a young woman with Graves' hyperthyroidism. The CDR3 runs from the conserved cysteine through the conserved F or W. The order of the fields is V gene, clone size, D gene, J gene, CDR3 protein, CDR3 DNA. A D gene is named only where the DNA matches it firmly. Only part of the rows carry a size: once, few, many, or a class if the clone is expanded.

TRBV6-1	many	NA	TRBJ2-3	CASSLLPRDTQYF	TGTGCCAGCAGTTTGCTCCCGAGAGATACGCAGTATTTT
TRBV19	many	TRBD1	TRBJ2-5	CASRNRDRGETQYF	TGTGCCAGTAGAAACCGGGACAGGGGTGAGACCCAGTACTTC
TRBV27	NA	TRBD1	TRBJ2-5	CASSSNRDRELEETQYF	TGTGCCAGCAGTTCTAACCGGGACAGGGAATTGGAAGAGACCCAGTACTTC
TRBV30	NA	TRBD2	TRBJ2-3	CAWSVLAGGLSQYF	TGTGCCTGGAGTGTTCTAGCGGGGGGGCTCTCGCAGTATTTT
TRBV19	many	NA	TRBJ2-7	CASSMDGESYEQYF	TGTGCCAGTAGTATGGATGGCGAGTCCTACGAGCAGTACTTC
TRBV12-3/TRBV12-4	many	NA	TRBJ1-1	CASSFARGLVTEAFF	TGTGCCAGCAGTTTTGCAAGGGGCTTGGTGACTGAAGCTTTCTTT
TRBV18	NA	TRBD2	TRBJ2-3	CASSPPTSGRADTQYF	TGTGCCAGCTCACCACCTACCAGCGGGAGGGCAGATACGCAGTATTTT
TRBV27	few	TRBD1	TRBJ2-7	CASRDRQGAYEQYF	TGTGCCAGCAGGGATCGACAGGGGGCTTACGAGCAGTACTTC
TRBV20-1	many	NA	TRBJ1-2	CSAPRGRYGYTF	TGCAGTGCTCCGCGGGGTCGGTATGGCTACACCTTC
TRBV24-1	few	TRBD2	TRBJ2-2	CATSDWDYITGELFF	TGTGCCACCAGTGACTGGGACTACATCACCGGGGAGCTGTTTTTT
TRBV6-2/TRBV6-3	many	TRBD2	TRBJ2-1	CASSQHIAGGNEQFF	TGTGCCAGCAGCCAACACATAGCGGGGGGGAATGAGCAGTTCTTC
TRBV20-1	many	NA	TRBJ1-4	CSARDRGMMLEKLFF	TGCAGTGCTAGAGACCGGGGGATGATGCTTGAAAAACTGTTTTTT
TRBV20-1	many	NA	TRBJ2-2	CSARSPSVGELFF	TGCAGTGCTAGGAGTCCCTCTGTGGGGGAGCTGTTTTTT
TRBV7-3	few	NA	TRBJ2-1	CASSTFMLHEERYDNEQFF	TGTGCCAGCAGCACTTTCATGCTCCACGAGGAGCGGTACGACAATGAGCAGTTCTTC
TRBV6-5	many	TRBD1	TRBJ2-7	CASSYFRGHYEQYF	TGTGCCAGCAGTTACTTTAGGGGGCACTACGAGCAGTACTTC
TRBV24-1	NA	TRBD2	TRBJ2-3	CTTSDSRGRDTQYF	TGTACCACCAGTGATTCGCGGGGGAGGGATACGCAGTATTTT